This TCR beta chain derives from a study of T cells in Graves' hyperthyroidism and ophthalmopathy. Uncontrolled infections, other autoimmune diseases, pregnancy or lactation led to exclusion of patients. PBMCs came from about 10 ml fresh peripheral blood. This clonotype was seen repeatedly, ten times or more. Its antigen is still unknown. Study-wide results and limits: Most clonotypes expanded in the thyroid (above 0.001) were also present in blood.

Regions amplified from RNA transcripts were the TCR beta CDR3 regions. HTBI primers were used for first-round RT-PCR of the TCR CDR3. TCRdb analysed the multiplex PCR reads with MiXCR anew, one entry per CDR3 protein. Counted here are fewer than 750,000 distinct CDR3 sequences, about 14% occurring once; the ten biggest clones make up around 13%. This CDR3 contains 18 residues. J lost 9 bases, V lost 6 bases, and 15 bases had no gene match. J is TRBJ2-1 and V is TRBV12-3 or TRBV12-4; 15 bases map to TRBD2. The clonotype originates from a woman aged 45-65 years with Graves' ophthalmopathy. Sequencing used blood. CDR3 DNA sequence: TGTGCCAGCAGGCGAACGAAAGGACTAGCGGGAGGGATGGGTGAGCAGTTCTTC. As protein: CASRRTKGLAGGMGEQFF.